This T cell receptor (beta chain) emerged from a study of beta chain features in type 1 diabetes. Looking at the study overall: Cell yields, age and gender were similar between patients and healthy donors.

Researchers reported sorting CD4+ naive, central memory, regulatory and stem cell-like memory cells via CD45RO/CCR7/CD25/CD127/CD95/CD27. Study results and limitations: Patients showed naive, central memory and Treg TCRB repertoires that appeared more similar than those of healthy donors. In all four CD4+ subsets, TCRB CDR3 length was significantly, moderately reduced in type 1 diabetes. Sequencing from cDNA could over-represent high-TCR-expressing cells.

Notes on this clone: Antigen unknown.

Per germline, CDR1 SGHRS and CDR2 YFSETQ. The V and J ends lost 3 bases and 5 bases, in that order; junction bases with no gene match: 8. The CDR3 is made up of 15 amino acids. Isolated RNA was reverse transcribed in full, so expressed TCRB transcripts were sequenced. TCRdb keeps only in-frame clones here, not all; method: immunoSEQ multiplex PCR. The top ten hold approximately 0.016% of the sample, which has roughly 330,000 clones, approximately 13% seen once. V usage is TRBV5-1 and J usage is TRBJ2-1; 7 bases map to TRBD1. The source material was naive CD4+ T cells from blood. This TCR came from a woman aged 18-29 years with type 1 diabetes. Here the CDR3 DNA reads TGCGCCAGCAGCTGGAGACAGGGAGCGAACAATGAGCAGTTCTTC. Translated: CASSWRQGANNEQFF.